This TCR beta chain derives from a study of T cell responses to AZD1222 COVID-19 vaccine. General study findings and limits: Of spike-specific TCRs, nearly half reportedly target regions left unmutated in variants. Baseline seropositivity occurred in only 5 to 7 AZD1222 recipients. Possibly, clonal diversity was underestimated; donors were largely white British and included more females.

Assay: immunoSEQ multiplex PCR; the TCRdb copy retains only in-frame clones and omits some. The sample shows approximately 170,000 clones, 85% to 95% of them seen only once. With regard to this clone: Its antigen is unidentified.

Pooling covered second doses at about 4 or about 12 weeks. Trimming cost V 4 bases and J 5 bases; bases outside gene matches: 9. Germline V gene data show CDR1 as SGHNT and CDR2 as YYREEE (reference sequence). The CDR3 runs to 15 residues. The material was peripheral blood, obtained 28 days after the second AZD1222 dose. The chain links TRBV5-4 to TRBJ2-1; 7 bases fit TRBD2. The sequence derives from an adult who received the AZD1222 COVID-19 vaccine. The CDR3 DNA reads TGTGCCAGCAGCGCGGCCGGGACTACAAACAATGAGCAGTTCTTC. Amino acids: CASSAAGTTNNEQFF.